The clone carrying this T cell receptor (beta chain) showed up many times. Its specificity is not known. The sample comes from a study of T cell repertoires in cytomegalovirus infection. About the research overall: Public TCR beta signatures were indicative of both CMV infection and a matching HLA type. Study-wide results and caveats: Cumulated frequencies of public TCR beta families served to identify carriers of CMV plus the relevant HLA. CMV-specific HLA-C-restricted TCR beta clonotypes dominated the ex vivo response.

The germline gives CDR1 ENHRY, CDR2 SYGVKD. V lost 0 bases and J 5 bases, leaving 11 bases between the germline ends. This CDR3 comprises 16 residues. From the reads, TCRdb called clonotypes with MiXCR, one entry per CDR3 protein. The data contain 250,000 to 300,000 distinct CDR3 sequences, around 15% of them seen just once; the ten biggest clones take up 7% to 9.5%. Sequenced material: PBMCs. J is TRBJ1-6 and V is TRBV10-3; the D is unclear. The source is a human donor in good health (CMV status not recorded). Some clones in this sample may be carry-over from other donors' samples. In DNA, the CDR3 is TGTGCCATCAGTGAGTCGGCGTGGTCGGATAATTCACCCCTCCACTTT. Its protein product is CAISESAWSDNSPLHF.